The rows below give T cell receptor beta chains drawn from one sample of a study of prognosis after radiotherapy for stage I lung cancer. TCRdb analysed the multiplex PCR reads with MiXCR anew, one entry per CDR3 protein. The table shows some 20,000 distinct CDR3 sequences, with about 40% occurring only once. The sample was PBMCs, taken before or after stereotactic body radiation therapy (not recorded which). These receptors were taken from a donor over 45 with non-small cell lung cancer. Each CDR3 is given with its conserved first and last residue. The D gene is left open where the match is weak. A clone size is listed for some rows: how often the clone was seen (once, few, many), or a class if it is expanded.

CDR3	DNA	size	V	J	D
CATDDFGGVAFF	TGTGCCACCGATGATTTTGGTGGGGTGGCTTTCTTT	.	TRBV24-1	TRBJ1-1	.
CSASSGPNEKLFF	TGCAGTGCTAGTAGTGGACCGAATGAAAAACTGTTTTTT	many	TRBV20-1	TRBJ1-4	.
CASSQTEGGRAFF	TGTGCCAGCAGCCAAACGGAGGGGGGTAGGGCTTTCTTT	many	TRBV7-8	TRBJ1-1	.
CASSIADSYSPYEQYF	TGCGCCAGCAGCATAGCGGACAGCTATTCTCCCTACGAGCAGTACTTC	many	TRBV5-1	TRBJ2-7	.
CASSVSGQGFNEQFF	TGCGCCAGCAGCGTTTCGGGACAGGGGTTTAATGAGCAGTTCTTC	many	TRBV5-1	TRBJ2-1	TRBD1
CASSLGLAGRDFWDEQFF	TGTGCCAGCAGCTTAGGACTAGCGGGAAGAGACTTTTGGGATGAGCAGTTCTTC	many	TRBV7-8	TRBJ2-1	TRBD2
CASSLVPGDSGNTIYF	TGTGCCAGCAGCTTAGTTCCGGGCGACTCTGGAAACACCATATATTTT	.	TRBV11-2	TRBJ1-3	.
CSAARAGLSYEQYF	TGCAGTGCTGCTCGAGCGGGTCTCTCCTACGAGCAGTACTTC	.	TRBV20-1	TRBJ2-7	.
CASSYTWGVAEETQYF	TGTGCCAGCAGTTACACCTGGGGGGTCGCGGAGGAGACCCAGTACTTC	many	TRBV6-5	TRBJ2-5	.
CASSTRTSGRPEQYF	TGTGCCAGCAGTACGCGGACTAGCGGTCGTCCCGAGCAGTACTTC	medium-sized	TRBV6-1	TRBJ2-7	TRBD2
CASSQEMGSARKEETKYF	TGTGCCAGCAGCCAAGAAATGGGTAGCGCAAGAAAGGAGGAGACCAAGTACTTC	.	TRBV4-2	TRBJ2-5	.
CSATRPGTGNYGYTF	TGCAGTGCTACCAGGCCTGGGACAGGGAACTATGGCTACACCTTC	many	TRBV20-1	TRBJ1-2	TRBD1
CATSAPSGGPVSYNDQFF	TGTGCCACCAGTGCCCCTTCAGGAGGGCCTGTGTCCTACAATGATCAGTTCTTC	.	TRBV24-1	TRBJ2-1	.
CASSFGADTQYF	TGTGCCAGCAGCTTTGGGGCGGATACGCAGTATTTT	.	TRBV11-2	TRBJ2-3	.
CASSDRGAGPAFF	TGTGCCAGCAGTGACCGGGGGGCCGGTCCAGCTTTCTTT	many	TRBV6-4	TRBJ1-1	.
CASSPGQGAQGTNEKLFF	TGTGCCAGTAGCCCGGGACAGGGGGCCCAGGGGACTAATGAAAAACTGTTTTTT	many	TRBV19	TRBJ1-4	TRBD1
CSVRDRGGNTIYF	TGCAGCGTCAGGGACAGGGGAGGAAACACCATATATTTT	many	TRBV29-1	TRBJ1-3	TRBD1
CASSLRTGDTGELFF	TGCGCCAGCAGCTTGCGGACAGGGGACACCGGGGAGCTGTTTTTT	.	TRBV5-1	TRBJ2-2	TRBD1
CASSGQCWVDTQYF	TGTGCCAGTAGTGGACAGTGTTGGGTAGATACGCAGTATTTT	.	TRBV19	TRBJ2-3	.
CASSLVRGSGNTIYF	TGTGCCAGCAGCTTGGTCAGGGGCTCCGGAAACACCATATATTTT	many	TRBV7-2	TRBJ1-3	.
CASSSPGQTINSPLHF	TGTGCCAGCAGTTCTCCGGGACAGACGATTAATTCACCCCTCCACTTT	.	TRBV28	TRBJ1-6	TRBD1
CASSLVWGIVTDTQYF	TGTGCCAGCAGCTTAGTCTGGGGAATCGTAACAGATACGCAGTATTTT	.	TRBV7-2	TRBJ2-3	.
CASSRNFIGDEQFF	TGTGCCAGCAGCCGGAACTTCATTGGGGATGAGCAGTTCTTC	many	TRBV11-3	TRBJ2-1	.
CASSLGQGIDEQYF	TGTGCCAGCAGCCTTGGACAGGGAATCGACGAGCAGTACTTC	few	TRBV6-1	TRBJ2-7	TRBD1
CASSPGGGLGPTHNSPLHF	TGTGCCAGCAGTCCTGGAGGGGGTCTGGGACCCACCCATAATTCACCCCTCCACTTT	.	TRBV25-1	TRBJ1-6	.
CSSSPGTGSSNYGYTF	TGCAGTTCTAGTCCTGGGACAGGGTCGTCTAACTATGGCTACACCTTC	.	TRBV20-1	TRBJ1-2	TRBD1
CASSLSPLALSSYEQYF	TGCGCCAGCAGCTTAAGTCCCCTAGCCCTTAGCTCCTACGAGCAGTACTTC	many	TRBV5-1	TRBJ2-7	.
CASSEQGDTQYF	TGTGCCAGCAGTGAACAGGGGGATACGCAGTATTTT	.	TRBV6-4	TRBJ2-3	TRBD1
CASSGRPGTSGGPNTGELFF	TGCGCCAGCAGCGGACGCCCCGGGACTAGCGGGGGCCCGAACACCGGGGAGCTGTTTTTT	.	TRBV5-1	TRBJ2-2	TRBD2
CASSSVNYGYTF	TGTGCCAGCTCCTCTGTTAACTATGGCTACACCTTC	many	TRBV28	TRBJ1-2	.
CSAKGDRDGYTF	TGCAGTGCTAAGGGGGACAGAGATGGCTACACCTTC	many	TRBV20-1	TRBJ1-2	TRBD1
CASSVSSGYNEQFF	TGTGCCAGCAGCGTGTCTAGCGGGTACAATGAGCAGTTCTTC	many	TRBV9	TRBJ2-1	TRBD2
CASSIVGLEGGLTYEQYF	TGTGCCAGTAGTATAGTCGGATTGGAGGGGGGTTTAACCTACGAGCAGTACTTC	many	TRBV19	TRBJ2-7	.
CASSFGGLYGYTF	TGTGCCAGCAGTTTTGGCGGCCTCTATGGCTACACCTTC	.	TRBV27	TRBJ1-2	.
CASSYCLQLDRDPYNEQFF	TGTGCCAGCAGTTACTGTCTTCAATTAGACAGGGATCCCTACAATGAGCAGTTCTTC	.	TRBV6-5	TRBJ2-1	TRBD1
CASSGLGRDYGYTF	TGTGCCAGCAGCGGCTTGGGGAGGGACTATGGCTACACCTTC	few	TRBV11-1	TRBJ1-2	.
CASSFPVSRNTEAFF	TGTGCCAGCAGCTTCCCGGTGTCCCGGAACACTGAAGCTTTCTTT	many	TRBV7-2	TRBJ1-1	.
CASSQNRASGSDTQYF	TGTGCCAGCAGTCAAAATAGAGCTAGCGGGAGTGATACGCAGTATTTT	many	TRBV4-2	TRBJ2-3	TRBD2
CASSCGGTSGNEQFF	TGTGCCAGCAGTTGTGGGGGTACTAGCGGAAATGAGCAGTTCTTC	.	TRBV6-2/TRBV6-3	TRBJ2-1	TRBD2
CSAGDSRDSAYNEQFF	TGCAGTGCTGGGGACAGCCGGGACTCCGCATACAATGAGCAGTTCTTC	.	TRBV20-1	TRBJ2-1	.
CASSWDSPYEQYF	TGTGCCAGCAGCTGGGACAGCCCCTACGAGCAGTACTTC	.	TRBV7-9	TRBJ2-7	TRBD1
CASRWTSGNNEQFF	TGTGCCAGCAGGTGGACTAGCGGGAACAATGAGCAGTTCTTC	many	TRBV6-1	TRBJ2-1	TRBD2
CASSSSGQGTPGELFF	TGTGCCAGCAGTTCCTCGGGACAGGGTACCCCCGGGGAGCTGTTTTTT	many	TRBV6-2/TRBV6-3	TRBJ2-2	TRBD1
CASSLRLQPQHF	TGTGCCAGCAGCTTGCGTTTGCAGCCCCAGCATTTT	many	TRBV5-8	TRBJ1-5	.
CAWRRGGRDYGYTF	TGTGCCTGGAGGAGAGGGGGGCGCGACTATGGCTACACCTTC	.	TRBV30	TRBJ1-2	.
CSAFGWGVHNYGCTF	.	.	TRBV20-1	TRBJ1-2	.
CASSLRDYYEQYF	TGTGCCAGCAGCTTACGAGATTACTACGAGCAGTACTTC	once	TRBV11-2	TRBJ2-7	.
CASSLTEGRHSTDTQYF	TGTGCCAGCAGTTTAACCGAGGGCAGGCACAGCACAGATACGCAGTATTTT	many	TRBV28	TRBJ2-3	.
CASSTTNEQFF	TGTGCCAGCAGTACTACTAATGAGCAGTTCTTC	.	TRBV6-1	TRBJ2-1	.